Presented here are 27 T cell receptor beta chains from one specimen sequenced in a study of blood T cells in healthy people across ages. With a J-beta primer mix and a sample-barcoded 5' primer, a second PCR ran roughly 7 to 11 cycles. TCRdb passed the 5' RACE reads through MiXCR, listing each CDR3 protein once. The sample holds approximately 1.5 million distinct CDR3 sequences; around 35% are singletons and the top ten take about 10%. Sequencing input: blood. All receptors derive from a young woman in good health.

V and J are TRBV6-1 and TRBJ2-3; no reliable D call. Trimming removed 4 bases at V and 0 bases at J, with 8 bases between. Looked up from germline, CDR1 is MNHNS and CDR2 is SASEGT. This CDR3 has 14 residues. For the CDR3, the DNA is TGTGCCAGCAGTGTCCAGCTTAGCACAGATACGCAGTATTTT. Its translation is CASSVQLSTDTQYF.

The chain employs TRBV11-2 and TRBJ2-4; 7 bases align to TRBD2. The CDR3 loop spans 15 amino acids. Germline CDR1 SGHAT, CDR2 FQNNGV. V lost 1 base to trimming and J lost 3 bases; unmatched junction nucleotides: 3. The CDR3 sequence: CASSLGWGGKNIQYF. The CDR3, as DNA: TGTGCCAGCAGCTTAGGATGGGGGGGCAAAAACATTCAGTACTTC.

This clonotype was seen repeatedly, ten times or more. The CDR3 bases are TGCGCCAGCAGCTTCTGGGACCCAGAGACCCAGTACTTC. This codes for CASSFWDPETQYF. The rearrangement uses TRBV5-1 and TRBJ2-5; D may match TRBD1 or TRBD2 (5 bases each). Trimming removed 2 bases from V and 4 bases from J, with 9 bases in between. This CDR3 is 13 amino acids long. Germline V CDR1 and CDR2: SGHRS, YFSETQ.

This clonotype has just a few counts. This chain links TRBV25-1 with TRBJ1-5, with a tentative D call TRBD1 (5 bases). CDR1 is MGHDK, CDR2 SYGVNS, per germline. The V and J ends lost 8 bases and 2 bases respectively, with 16 bases between them. This CDR3 region has 15 residues. CDR3 sequence (DNA): TGTGCCAGCCCCAGGGAGGGTTTTCGCAATCAGCCCCAGCATTTT. Amino acid sequence: CASPREGFRNQPQHF.

The V gene is TRBV10-3, the J gene TRBJ1-1, with 11 bases fitting TRBD1. V shed 10 bases, J shed 3 bases, and the junction held 4 bases outside the gene matches. The CDR3 has 13 amino acids. Germline CDR1 reads ENHRY; CDR2 reads SYGVKD. The CDR3 coding sequence is TGTGCCACTACGGACAGGGGGCACACTGAAGCTTTCTTT. Its translation: CATTDRGHTEAFF.

This clonotype was counted only a few times. The rearrangement links TRBV3-1 to TRBJ2-3; possible D gene TRBD2, 6 bases. Trimming removed 1 base from V and 6 bases from J, with 11 bases in between. CDR3 size: 14 residues. Germline assignment: CDR1 LGHDT and CDR2 YNNKEL (reference sequence). The CDR3 reads CASSQGARGDTQYF. The DNA for the CDR3 is TGTGCCAGCAGCCAAGGAGCCCGGGGGGATACGCAGTATTTT.

J is TRBJ2-1 and V is TRBV4-2; no definite D call. This CDR3 region has 15 residues. The germline gives CDR1 LGHNA, CDR2 YNFKEQ. Trimming pared 2 bases from V and 0 bases from J, leaving 8 bases between. The CDR3 region is CASSQTANSYNEQFF. Written as DNA, the CDR3 is TGTGCCAGCAGCCAAACGGCGAACTCCTACAATGAGCAGTTCTTC.

This clonotype was seen only a few times. The rearrangement uses TRBV6-5 and TRBJ2-7, with D tentatively TRBD2 (5 bases). Trimming took off 4 bases at V and 0 bases at J, with 13 bases between the two ends. CDR3 length equals 15 residues. CDR1 and CDR2 (germline): MNHEY, SVGAGI. The CDR3 loop reads CASSFQGGLSYEQYF. DNA of the CDR3: TGTGCCAGCAGTTTCCAAGGCGGACTCTCCTACGAGCAGTACTTC.

The rearrangement uses TRBV11-2 and TRBJ2-7; perhaps TRBD2 as D (6 bases). V was cut by 2 bases and J by 3 bases, with 11 bases left in between. Germline V gene lookup returns CDR1 SGHAT and CDR2 FQNNGV. This CDR3 has 14 amino acids. The CDR3, as DNA: TGTGCCAGCAGCTTACCCGGGAGAAACTACGAGCAGTACTTC. Protein: CASSLPGRNYEQYF.

This clonotype occurred a few times. At one end the junction does not follow the germline gene, possibly because of a read error. The chain is built from TRBV6-2 or TRBV6-3 and TRBJ2-5, with D possibly TRBD2 on 5 matching bases. This CDR3 has 13 residues. Germline V CDR1 and CDR2: MNHEY, SVGEGT. Here the CDR3 reads CAGRLQYQETQYF. As DNA, the CDR3 is TGTGCCGGCAGACTACAGTATCAAGAGACCCAGTACTTC.

This clonotype was picked up many times. At one end, the junction sequence differs from germline, possibly due to a read error. V usage is TRBV27 and J usage is TRBJ2-7; 10 bases are a match to TRBD2. The CDR3 contains 15 residues. The germline gives CDR1 MNHEY, CDR2 SMNVEV (reference sequence). CDR3 in amino acids: CASSFGAGGPYEQYF. The CDR3 DNA reads as TGCGCCAGCAGCTTTGGAGCGGGAGGGCCCTACGAGCAGTACTTC.

The chain combines TRBV12-3 or TRBV12-4 with TRBJ2-3, with 7 bases fitting TRBD2. The CDR3 is 16 amino acids. V shed 4 bases, J shed 1 base, and the junction held 8 bases outside the gene matches. The CDR3 spells CASSSDGLAGTDTQYF. CDR3 in DNA: TGTGCCAGCAGTTCAGACGGGCTAGCGGGCACAGATACGCAGTATTTT.

The rearrangement joins TRBV19 to TRBJ1-2, with a weak D call TRBD1 (5 bases). V lost 7 bases to trimming and J lost 8 bases, with 17 bases between them. Germline CDR1 is LNHDA and CDR2 is SQIVND (reference sequence). This CDR3 is 13 amino acids long. CDR3 sequence (DNA): TGTGCCAGTAAGGATAGGGACTACGGGGGCTACACCTTC. The encoded protein is CASKDRDYGGYTF.

The rearrangement links TRBV6-2 or TRBV6-3 to TRBJ2-7; 13 nucleotides match TRBD2. This CDR3 has 17 amino acids. Germline V lookup: CDR1 MNHEY, CDR2 SVGEGT. V shed 2 bases, J shed 6 bases, and the junction held 10 bases outside the gene matches. The CDR3 is CASSYHSRLAGGPEQYF. The DNA of the CDR3 is TGTGCCAGCAGTTACCATTCTCGACTAGCGGGAGGACCCGAGCAGTACTTC.

There are a few counts of this clonotype. A much larger clone lies one base from this, so it may be a read error. The chain uses TRBV20-1 and TRBJ1-2, with D unresolved. This CDR3 contains 11 residues. CDR1 is DFQATT, CDR2 SNEGSKA, per germline (reference sequence). V was trimmed by 7 bases and J by 1 base, leaving 7 bases between them. The CDR3 DNA reads TGCAGTGTCGGCATTAACTATGGCTACACCTTC. Translation: CSVGINYGYTF.

V usage is TRBV5-1 and J usage is TRBJ2-7; possible D gene TRBD1, 5 bases. This CDR3 contains 15 residues. From germline, CDR1 is SGHRS and CDR2 YFSETQ. V lost 0 bases and J 5 bases, leaving 15 bases between the germline ends. CDR3 amino acids: CASSLVRQGDDEQYF. CDR3 in DNA: TGCGCCAGCAGCTTGGTCAGGCAGGGTGACGACGAGCAGTACTTC.

This clonotype appeared a few times. The rearrangement uses TRBV9 and TRBJ2-5; 9 nucleotides match TRBD2. The CDR3 totals 15 residues. In germline, CDR1 is SGDLS, CDR2 YYNGEE. Losses at the gene ends were 0 bases for V and 4 bases for J; bases not matched to a gene: 4. The CDR3 reads CASSVVAGAGETQYF. The CDR3 DNA is TGTGCCAGCAGCGTAGTAGCGGGGGCCGGAGAGACCCAGTACTTC. The variable domain in full, with the rest retrieved from reference TRBV9 and TRBJ2-5, is DSGVTQTPKHLITATGQRVTLRCSPRSGDLSVYWYQQSLDQGLQFLIQYYNGEERAKGNILERFSAQQFPDLHSELNLSSLELGDSALYFCASSVVAGAGETQYFGPGTRLLVL.

The J gene is TRBJ2-7, the V gene TRBV9, with D tentatively TRBD1 or TRBD2 (5 bases each). Germline V gene sequence: CDR1 SGDLS, CDR2 YYNGEE. The length of the CDR3 is 15 residues. Trimming removed 4 bases at V and 5 bases at J, with 19 bases between. The CDR3 protein is CASSLGIRGDDEQYF. The CDR3 DNA follows: TGTGCCAGCAGCCTTGGAATCCGGGGCGACGACGAGCAGTACTTC.

There are many counts of this clonotype. The chain uses TRBV4-1 and TRBJ2-5; unclear D gene. The CDR3 runs 12 residues. Trimming removed 5 bases at V and 0 bases at J, with 4 bases between. Germline CDR1 reads MGHRA; CDR2 reads YSYEKL. Here the CDR3 DNA reads TGCGCCAGCAGCTATAACCAAGAGACCCAGTACTTC. Translating gives CASSYNQETQYF.

The chain recombines TRBV27 with TRBJ2-5; 11 bases fit TRBD2. Unmatched junction bases numbered 3, after V lost 1 base and J lost 5 bases. Germline lookup yields CDR1 MNHEY and CDR2 SMNVEV (reference sequence). The CDR3 spans 15 residues. In DNA form, the CDR3 reads TGTGCCAGCAGTTTATTACTAGCGGGAGTGGAGACCCAGTACTTC. Translated, it gives CASSLLLAGVETQYF.

This chain connects TRBV10-3 to TRBJ2-3, with a possible D match to TRBD2 (5 bases). Germline CDR1 ENHRY, CDR2 SYGVKD. V dropped 0 bases and J dropped 4 bases, with 17 bases sitting between them. The CDR3 length is 17 residues. CDR3 in amino acids: CAISESMRLAGSDTQYF. The DNA of the CDR3 is TGTGCCATCAGTGAGTCGATGAGGCTAGCCGGGTCAGATACGCAGTATTTT.

This clonotype occurred a few times. The chain employs TRBV9 and TRBJ2-5; D unresolved. V lost 0 bases, J lost 5 bases, and 8 bases lay in between. This CDR3 comprises 13 residues. Germline lookup yields CDR1 SGDLS and CDR2 YYNGEE. The CDR3 here is CASSVVGSETQYF. CDR3 DNA: TGTGCCAGCAGCGTAGTGGGGTCCGAGACCCAGTACTTC.

This clonotype was detected a few times. The chain uses TRBV28 and TRBJ2-1; possibly TRBD1 or TRBD2 for D (7 bases each). Germline CDR1 is MDHEN and CDR2 is SYDVKM. This CDR3 spans 16 amino acids. V lost 6 bases and J 7 bases, leaving 22 bases between the germline ends. CDR3 DNA: TGTGCCAGCAGATCTCTTGGGGAGGGGGCGGAAAATGAGCAGTTCTTC. Translation: CASRSLGEGAENEQFF.

This clonotype was seen many times. The V gene is TRBV27, the J gene TRBJ1-1; no clear D gene. This CDR3 region has 12 residues. Per the germline V gene, CDR1 is MNHEY and CDR2 is SMNVEV (reference sequence). Between the trimmed V and J ends, which lost 4 bases and 2 bases, there was a span of 5 bases. The CDR3 coding sequence is TGTGCCAGCAGTTCAGTTAACACTGAAGCTTTCTTT. It encodes CASSSVNTEAFF.

About this clonotype itself: Relative to the germline gene, one junction end is altered; a read error may explain this. The V call is TRBV30, the J call TRBJ2-5; D tentatively fits TRBD1 or TRBD2 (5 bases each). The closer fit of TRBJ2-7 to the DNA end suggests the J call may be wrong. The length of the CDR3 is 14 residues. Germline loops: CDR1 GTSNPN, CDR2 SVGIG (reference sequence). This CDR3 reads CTWSETGPAFEQYF. The CDR3 DNA is TGTACCTGGAGTGAAACGGGACCCGCTTTCGAGCAGTACTTC.

This clonotype was counted a single time. This chain links TRBV15 with TRBJ1-6, with a possible D match to TRBD1 (5 bases). Deletions cut 6 bases from V and 6 bases from J, with 21 bases between. Germline CDR1 and CDR2: LNHNV and YYDKDF (reference sequence). The CDR3 covers 17 residues. The chain's CDR3 is CATRAPQAGRINSPLHF. In nucleotides, the CDR3 is TGTGCCACCAGGGCACCACAAGCGGGACGGATTAATTCACCCCTCCACTTT.

The table lists this clonotype with a few counts. This chain joins TRBV21-1 and TRBJ2-1. TRBV21-1 constitutes a pseudogene. The CDR3 extends over 14 amino acids. CDR3 nucleotide sequence: TGTGCCAGCAGCAAAAGTGGGACCAACAATGAGCAGTTCTTC. Its translation is CASSKSGTNNEQFF.